This T cell receptor (beta chain) was recorded in a study of technical replicates of blood from a handful of donors. Clones were read by immunoSEQ multiplex PCR, and TCRdb kept only the in-frame ones, dropping some. The repertoire consists of around 71,000 clones, with roughly 92% occurring once and the leading ten covering 0.41%. There are 13 residues in the CDR3. From germline, CDR1 is LGHNA and CDR2 YNFKEQ. This clone was seen a few times. One end of the junction does not line up with germline, which may come from a read error. The receptor comes from a human donor in good health. The source material was T cells isolated from PBMCs. V is TRBV4-2 and J is TRBJ1-4, with D uncertain. CDR3 protein: CASSQGTTEKLFF. The CDR3 DNA reads TGTGCCAGCAGCCAAGGAACTACTGAAAAACTGTTTTTT.